This entry is about one T cell receptor beta chain. The antigen it recognizes is unknown. No base quality values were provided; no much bigger clone lies one nucleotide off. The data originate from a study of blood T cell repertoires in COVID-19 (dated by TCRdb to the early 2020s). At the level of the whole study: The collaborator samples originated in the United States, Italy and Spain and spanned the acute and convalescent phases of COVID-19. The material from the prospective study consisted of cDNA or gDNA derived from T cells, B-cell-depleted T cells, or PBMCs. The dataset comprised deeply sampled blood TCRbeta repertoires from subjects exposed to, actively infected with, or recovered from COVID-19. The repertoires were made available in a free public database intended to serve as a resource for research on the immune response to SARS-CoV-2. Samples came from the ongoing ImmuneRACE study (first 160 participants) plus 1,254 subjects from 6 global collaborators. The sample metadata nearly always contained a de-identified subject ID, COVID-19 status, age in years and sex. Where available, HLA class I and class II types were taken from metadata supplied by the sample provider and were not determined by assay-based typing. General conclusions and limits of the study: Clinical and demographic metadata were provided uncurated, with the amount varying by source and participant.

Whole blood was collected in K2EDTA tubes by collaborating institutions according to the institutions' own protocols. Collaborator samples were shipped for TCRbeta analysis as frozen whole blood, isolated PBMCs, or DNA extracted from either sample type. TCRbeta CDR3 regions were amplified from genomic DNA by means of the immunoSEQ Assay, a bias-controlled multiplex PCR. Per the original workflow: Nucleated cell counts per sample were estimated from amplification of reference gene primers within the assay. To quantify the absolute abundance of each unique TCRbeta CDR3 rearrangement, sequence reads were collapsed and filtered. For each sample, productive Simpson clonality was calculated by taking the square root of Simpson's diversity index across productive rearrangements. This is the immuneACCESS table as TCRdb keeps it, with only in-frame sequences that have V and J called. A part of the clones is gone; compared with another copy, unresolved V genes explain less than half, and the rest is unexplained. The V and J calls and the clone size are those of that table, but D and trimming were determined from the DNA. The sample table records 59,000 or so clones; 80% to 85% of these occur just once. The biggest ten clones account for around 13% of the sample.

Including the terminal cysteine and phenylalanine, the CDR3 comprises 16 residues. CDR3 DNA only is kept here, 48 bases in frame from base 1. The germline V gene sets CDR1 to SGHTA and CDR2 to FQGNSA. Relative to germline, V is missing 5 bases and J is missing 0 bases, with 9 bases of the junction outside any gene match. Sequencing was performed on peripheral blood. Recombination connected TRBV7-2 to TRBJ2-7; TRBD2 fits 8 bases in the junction. This sequence originates from a human donor in a cohort sampled during active COVID-19. The DNA sequence reads TGTGCCAGCAGCCGGGGACTAGGGAAGAGCTCCTACGAGCAGTACTTC. The resulting protein is CASSRGLGKSSYEQYF.